This entry lists 25 T cell receptor beta chains sequenced from one sample in a study of blood T cell repertoires in COVID-19. Measured with immunoSEQ multiplex PCR; TCRdb has only the in-frame clones, and not every one. The data contain a few hundred thousand clones, roughly 79% of them seen just once; the ten biggest clones take up about 15%. Sequencing was done on a sample of PBMCs or T cells enriched from blood (not recorded which). Receptors originate from a man in his forties or fifties who had recovered from COVID-19.

The chain combines TRBV6-5 with TRBJ2-2, with 9 bases that match TRBD1. The CDR3 totals 14 residues. The V gene's germline CDR1 is MNHEY and CDR2 SVGAGI. V shed 2 bases, J shed 6 bases, and the junction held 1 base outside the gene matches. This CDR3 is CASSYRTGAGELFF. The CDR3 DNA follows: TGTGCCAGCAGTTACCGGACAGGGGCCGGGGAGCTGTTTTTT.

The chain employs TRBV5-1 and TRBJ1-2; 7 bases align to TRBD1. With 0 bases clipped from V and 4 bases from J, the junction kept 6 bases outside the gene matches. This CDR3 has 15 residues. The germline gives CDR1 SGHRS, CDR2 YFSETQ. DNA of the CDR3: TGCGCCAGCAGCTTGGATTCAGGGGGAAGCTATGGCTACACCTTC. Its translation is CASSLDSGGSYGYTF.

This rearrangement joins TRBV27 to TRBJ1-3; D not resolved. The CDR3 is 15 amino acids. Trimming pared 0 bases from V and 4 bases from J, leaving 10 bases between. Germline V gene lookup returns CDR1 MNHEY and CDR2 SMNVEV (reference sequence). The CDR3 DNA follows: TGTGCCAGCAGTTTATCGATGGGGAGGGGAAACACCATATATTTT. It yields the protein CASSLSMGRGNTIYF.

This chain joins TRBV28 and TRBJ1-6, with D possibly matching TRBD1 (5 bases). The germline V gene encodes CDR1 MDHEN and CDR2 SYDVKM. Trimming removed 7 bases at V and 6 bases at J, with 19 bases between. The length of the CDR3 is 16 residues. The CDR3 nucleotides are TGTGCCAGCAACCTACACACAGGTGGGGCTAATTCACCCCTCCACTTT. Its protein is CASNLHTGGANSPLHF. Filled out from reference TRBV28 and TRBJ1-6, the complete variable domain reads DVKVTQSSRYLVKRTGEKVFLECVQDMDHENMFWYRQDPGLGLRLIYFSYDVKMKEKGDIPEGYSVSREKKERFSLILESASTNQTSMYLCASNLHTGGANSPLHFGNGTRLTVT.

The chain carries TRBV11-3 and TRBJ2-3; no reliable D call. V was shortened by 1 base and J by 4 bases, with 9 bases between the two germline ends. CDR3 length: 14 amino acids. Looked up from germline, CDR1 is SGHNT and CDR2 is YENEEA. In DNA form, the CDR3 reads TGTGCCAGCAGCTTAGGGATGGGCGCAGATACGCAGTATTTT. Translating gives CASSLGMGADTQYF.

J is TRBJ2-1 and V is TRBV11-1, with unresolved D. Trimming shortened V by 4 bases and J by 8 bases, and 9 bases separated the two germline ends. Germline-derived CDR1 and CDR2 are SGHAT and FQDESV (reference sequence). The CDR3 is made up of 12 amino acids. CDR3 in amino acids: CASSSPFDEQFF. For the CDR3, the DNA is TGTGCCAGCAGCTCTCCGTTCGATGAGCAGTTCTTC.

The chain carries TRBV20-1 and TRBJ1-1; unclear D gene. CDR1 is DFQATT and CDR2 is SNEGSKA in the germline V gene (reference sequence). Trimming removed 7 bases from V and 3 bases from J, with 9 bases in between. The CDR3 covers 11 residues. CDR3: CSVRGYTEAFF. CDR3 DNA sequence: TGCAGTGTTCGGGGTTACACTGAAGCTTTCTTT.

This sequence joins TRBV6-5 and TRBJ1-5; D unresolved. V was clipped by 8 bases and J by 6 bases, with 14 bases between them. CDR3 length equals 13 residues. Germline CDR1 is MNHEY and CDR2 is SVGAGI. DNA for the CDR3: TGTGCCAGCGGAAAGGAGGGTAGTCAGCCCCAGCATTTT. It is translated as CASGKEGSQPQHF.

V gene TRBV11-2 combines with J gene TRBJ2-2; 7 bases align to TRBD1. The CDR3 runs to 16 residues. With V trimmed by 2 bases and J by 0 bases, 3 bases remained unmatched. Germline V CDR1 and CDR2: SGHAT, FQNNGV. The CDR3 DNA follows: TGTGCCAGCAGCTTACGGGGACAGCCGAACACCGGGGAGCTGTTTTTT. Residues: CASSLRGQPNTGELFF.

The V gene is TRBV4-3, the J gene TRBJ1-1, with a weak D call TRBD1 (6 bases). This CDR3 contains 15 residues. V was trimmed by 1 base and J by 1 base, leaving 10 bases between them. Germline loops: CDR1 LGHNA, CDR2 YSLEER. The CDR3 is CASSQAGHPNTEAFF. In DNA form, the CDR3 reads TGCGCCAGCAGCCAAGCGGGACACCCGAACACTGAAGCTTTCTTT.

The chain employs TRBV30 and TRBJ2-5, with D maybe TRBD2 (5 bases). V lost 0 bases and J lost 5, with 13 bases in between. Germline V gene lookup returns CDR1 GTSNPN and CDR2 SVGIG (reference sequence). The CDR3 runs to 14 residues. The CDR3 DNA sequence: TGTGCCTGGAGTGTGGGTCTAGCACAGGAGACCCAGTACTTC. As protein: CAWSVGLAQETQYF. The complete variable domain, with remaining parts taken from reference TRBV30 and TRBJ2-5, reads SQTIHQWPATLVQPVGSPLSLECTVEGTSNPNLYWYRQAAGRGLQLLFYSVGIGQISSEVPQNLSASRPQDRQFILSSKKLLLSDSGFYLCAWSVGLAQETQYFGPGTRLLVL.

The chain is built from TRBV27 and TRBJ1-5; 7 bases are shared with TRBD1. Per germline, CDR1 MNHEY and CDR2 SMNVEV (reference sequence). V was clipped by 5 bases and J by 1 base; unmatched bases: 8. CDR3 length: 16 residues. The CDR3, as DNA: TGTGCCAGCAGTCCACAGGGGCGACTCAGCAATCAGCCCCAGCATTTT. Its translation is CASSPQGRLSNQPQHF.

This clone has just a few counts. This chain connects TRBV6-5 to TRBJ1-1; no firm D call. CDR1 and CDR2 from the germline V gene are MNHEY and SVGAGI. The CDR3 has 11 amino acids. Trimming took 7 bases from V and 1 from J, leaving 4 bases between them. CDR3 sequence reads: CASTQNTEAFF. The CDR3 region has the DNA TGTGCCAGCACCCAGAACACTGAAGCTTTCTTT.

The J gene is TRBJ2-3, the V gene TRBV6-5; D perhaps matches TRBD1 (6 bases). This CDR3 spans 14 amino acids. Trimming pared 0 bases from V and 6 bases from J, leaving 10 bases between. From germline, CDR1 is MNHEY and CDR2 SVGAGI. The CDR3 DNA follows: TGTGCCAGCAGTTACTCGGGGGCCCGGGATACGCAGTATTTT. Encoded protein: CASSYSGARDTQYF.

The chain has TRBV2 and TRBJ1-5; 8 bases align to TRBD1. This CDR3 comprises 13 residues. Unmatched junction bases numbered 6, after V lost 7 bases and J lost 7 bases. The germline gives CDR1 SNHLY, CDR2 FYNNEI. DNA of the CDR3: TGTGCCAGCAACCCGGACAGGGAACAGCCCCAGCATTTT. Residues: CASNPDREQPQHF.

This clone appeared a single time. This chain joins TRBV6-5 and TRBJ2-2; 7 bases agree with TRBD1. Germline CDR1 and CDR2: MNHEY and SVGAGI. V gave up 10 bases and J gave up 3 bases; unmatched junction bases: 8. CDR3 length: 14 amino acids. The CDR3 loop reads CATLGDRDTGELFF. CDR3 DNA sequence: TGTGCCACACTGGGGGACAGAGACACCGGGGAGCTGTTTTTT.

On this clone itself: Other DNA sequences in the sample encode the same CDR3. V is TRBV9 and J is TRBJ1-4; possibly TRBD1 for D (6 bases). The CDR3 sequence is 13 residues long. Germline assignment: CDR1 SGDLS and CDR2 YYNGEE. Between the trimmed V and J ends, which lost 2 bases and 5 bases, there was a span of 7 bases. For the CDR3, the DNA is TGTGCCAGCAGCGTCGGACAGAATGAAAAACTGTTTTTT. Its protein product is CASSVGQNEKLFF.

The chain is built from TRBV15 and TRBJ1-4; no clear D. V shed 0 bases and J shed 7 bases, with 12 bases lying between them. Germline V gene lookup returns CDR1 LNHNV and CDR2 YYDKDF (reference sequence). The CDR3 consists of 15 residues. The CDR3 region is CATSREGVTIEKLFF. Written as DNA, the CDR3 is TGTGCCACCAGCAGAGAGGGAGTAACGATTGAAAAACTGTTTTTT.

The chain uses TRBV9 and TRBJ1-2; 9 bases map to TRBD1. The trim removed 0 bases at V and 0 bases at J, leaving 3 bases unmatched. The CDR3 has 16 amino acids. Germline V gene data show CDR1 as SGDLS and CDR2 as YYNGEE. In DNA, the CDR3 is TGTGCCAGCAGCGTAGACGGGACAGGGACTAACTATGGCTACACCTTC. Translating gives CASSVDGTGTNYGYTF. Complete variable domain (other parts from reference TRBV9 and TRBJ1-2): DSGVTQTPKHLITATGQRVTLRCSPRSGDLSVYWYQQSLDQGLQFLIQYYNGEERAKGNILERFSAQQFPDLHSELNLSSLELGDSALYFCASSVDGTGTNYGYTFGSGTRLTVV.

This clone was found once. This chain links TRBV5-1 with TRBJ2-7; 8 nucleotides match TRBD2. V was clipped by 4 bases and J by 3 bases; unmatched bases: 6. CDR1 is SGHRS and CDR2 is YFSETQ in the germline V gene. The CDR3 extends over 14 amino acids. In DNA form, the CDR3 reads TGCGCCAGCAGCCTCCGGGGGGGTAGCTACGAGCAGTACTTC. Protein: CASSLRGGSYEQYF. The complete variable domain, with remaining parts taken from reference TRBV5-1 and TRBJ2-7, reads KAGVTQTPRYLIKTRGQQVTLSCSPISGHRSVSWYQQTPGQGLQFLFEYFSETQRNKGNFPGRFSGRQFSNSRSEMNVSTLELGDSALYLCASSLRGGSYEQYFGPGTRLTVT.

This clone was seen a few times. As DNA, the CDR3 is TGTGCCAGTAGTATAGTGGGGGGTTGGGACACTGAAGCTTTCTTT. Encoded protein: CASSIVGGWDTEAFF. V usage is TRBV19 and J usage is TRBJ1-1; weak D call: TRBD1 (5 bases). Trimming took off 1 base at V and 3 bases at J, with 12 bases between the two ends. The CDR3 sequence is 15 residues long. Germline lookup yields CDR1 LNHDA and CDR2 SQIVND (reference sequence).

In this sample, this clone turned up a few times. V gene TRBV7-9 combines with J gene TRBJ1-1; TRBD1 is a possible D gene (6 bases). This CDR3 has 13 residues. Trimming pared 5 bases from V and 1 base from J, leaving 8 bases between. Germline V gene data show CDR1 as SEHNR and CDR2 as FQNEAQ (reference sequence). Here the CDR3 DNA reads TGTGCCAGCAGCCTGACAGGGAACACTGAAGCTTTCTTT. Translating gives CASSLTGNTEAFF.

There are a few counts of this clone. The chain links TRBV18 to TRBJ1-2, with 7 bases identical to TRBD1. The CDR3 contains 14 residues. V shed 4 bases, J shed 4 bases, and the junction held 6 bases outside the gene matches. Germline CDR1 and CDR2: KGHSH and LQKENI. The CDR3 nucleotides are TGTGCCAGCTCACGCGGACAGGATGGCTATGGCTACACCTTC. Amino acids: CASSRGQDGYGYTF.

V and J are TRBV6-6 and TRBJ1-3; D is possibly TRBD1 (5 bases). Trimming removed 5 bases from V and 2 bases from J, with 10 bases in between. This CDR3 is built from 14 residues. The germline V gene has CDR1 MNHNY and CDR2 SVGAGI (reference sequence). This CDR3 reads CASSLGVTGNTIYF. In DNA form, the CDR3 reads TGTGCCAGCAGTCTAGGGGTGACTGGAAACACCATATATTTT.

The rearrangement joins TRBV6-8 to TRBJ2-1, with D perhaps TRBD2 (7 bases). V was pared by 7 bases and J by 3 bases, with 16 bases between. CDR1 and CDR2 from the germline V gene are MNHGY and SAAAGT. The CDR3 has 15 residues. CDR3 bases: TGTGCCAGCAAAGGGGGAGGGAAAAACTACAATGAGCAGTTCTTC. It codes for CASKGGGKNYNEQFF.